These T cell receptor beta chains were read from a single sample in a study of read filtering for tumor transcriptome and immune sequencing. Each CDR3 protein is one row after TCRdb ran MiXCR on the reads. The data show tens of thousands of distinct CDR3 sequences, with around 15% seen just once and roughly two fifths held by the top ten. Specimen: a population of CD138-negative cells sorted from bone marrow. These receptors all stem from a donor at least 40 years old with multiple myeloma. Both conserved end residues are part of each CDR3. A D gene is named only where the DNA matches it firmly. Not all rows give a size; the values are once, few, many and, for expanded clones, a class.

J gene: TRBJ2-1; clone size: many; D gene: .; V gene: TRBV9; CDR3 protein: CASSVVGGYNEQFF; CDR3 DNA: TGTGCCAGCAGCGTGGTAGGAGGTTACAATGAGCAGTTCTTC
J gene: TRBJ2-1; clone size: many; D gene: .; V gene: TRBV2; CDR3 protein: CASRGDDNEQFF; CDR3 DNA: TGTGCCAGCAGGGGGGACGACAATGAGCAGTTCTTC
J gene: TRBJ2-1; clone size: many; D gene: TRBD2; V gene: TRBV20-1; CDR3 protein: CSARGLAETSYNEQFF; CDR3 DNA: TGCAGTGCTAGAGGACTAGCGGAGACCTCCTACAATGAGCAGTTCTTC
J gene: TRBJ2-7; clone size: many; D gene: TRBD1; V gene: TRBV4-2; CDR3 protein: CASSQDRDRGVGEQYF; CDR3 DNA: TGTGCCAGCAGCCAAGATAGGGACAGGGGTGTTGGCGAGCAGTACTTC
J gene: TRBJ2-2; clone size: many; D gene: .; V gene: TRBV24-1; CDR3 protein: CATSDMAGTGGELFF; CDR3 DNA: TGTGCCACCAGTGATATGGCGGGGACGGGCGGGGAGCTGTTTTTT
J gene: TRBJ2-1; clone size: many; D gene: TRBD2; V gene: TRBV20-1; CDR3 protein: CSAKRASGSDNEQFF; CDR3 DNA: TGCAGTGCTAAGAGGGCTAGCGGGAGTGACAATGAGCAGTTCTTC
J gene: TRBJ1-3; clone size: many; D gene: TRBD1; V gene: TRBV12-3/TRBV12-4; CDR3 protein: CASSLGYGQGERNTIYF; CDR3 DNA: TGTGCCAGCAGTTTAGGATACGGACAGGGTGAAAGAAACACCATATATTTT
J gene: TRBJ2-1; clone size: many; D gene: .; V gene: TRBV2; CDR3 protein: CASSAGEVYNEQFF; CDR3 DNA: TGTGCCAGCAGTGCGGGAGAAGTCTACAATGAGCAGTTCTTC
J gene: TRBJ2-7; clone size: many; D gene: TRBD2; V gene: TRBV4-2; CDR3 protein: CASGGLAGEVHEQYF; CDR3 DNA: TGTGCCAGCGGTGGACTAGCGGGAGAGGTCCACGAGCAGTACTTC
J gene: TRBJ2-1; clone size: many; D gene: TRBD2; V gene: TRBV11-3; CDR3 protein: CASSPGTSFNEQFF; CDR3 DNA: TGTGCCAGCAGCCCCGGGACTAGTTTCAATGAGCAGTTCTTC
J gene: TRBJ2-5; clone size: many; D gene: .; V gene: TRBV5-1; CDR3 protein: CASSLSETQYF; CDR3 DNA: TGCGCCAGCAGCTTGAGCGAGACCCAGTACTTC
J gene: TRBJ2-1; clone size: many; D gene: .; V gene: TRBV7-9; CDR3 protein: CASSSNYNEQFF; CDR3 DNA: TGTGCCAGCAGCTCAAACTACAATGAGCAGTTCTTC
J gene: TRBJ1-5; clone size: many; D gene: .; V gene: TRBV20-1; CDR3 protein: CSARDGGVNQPQHF; CDR3 DNA: TGCAGTGCTAGAGATGGAGGGGTCAATCAGCCCCAGCATTTT
J gene: TRBJ2-5; clone size: many; D gene: .; V gene: TRBV29-1; CDR3 protein: CSVPHRVGSPGRSQETQYF; CDR3 DNA: TGCAGCGTTCCGCACAGGGTGGGGTCCCCCGGCCGCTCCCAAGAGACCCAGTACTTC
J gene: TRBJ1-5; clone size: many; D gene: .; V gene: TRBV28; CDR3 protein: CASSPRSPSNQPQHF; CDR3 DNA: TGTGCCAGCAGTCCCCGTTCTCCAAGCAATCAGCCCCAGCATTTT
J gene: TRBJ2-2; clone size: many; D gene: .; V gene: TRBV6-1; CDR3 protein: CASSEVLASGELFF; CDR3 DNA: TGTGCCAGCAGTGAAGTGCTGGCGTCCGGGGAGCTGTTTTTT
J gene: TRBJ2-3; clone size: many; D gene: TRBD2; V gene: TRBV5-1; CDR3 protein: CASSLGFGGRNTDTQYF; CDR3 DNA: TGCGCCAGCAGCTTGGGGTTCGGCGGGAGGAACACAGATACGCAGTATTTT
J gene: TRBJ1-2; clone size: many; D gene: .; V gene: TRBV12-3/TRBV12-4; CDR3 protein: CASSLEGTGRKMLNYGYTF; CDR3 DNA: TGTGCCAGCAGTCTGGAGGGCACGGGACGGAAGATGCTAAACTATGGCTACACCTTC
J gene: TRBJ2-1; clone size: many; D gene: TRBD2; V gene: TRBV12-3/TRBV12-4; CDR3 protein: CASSFFLAGYNEQFF; CDR3 DNA: TGTGCCAGCAGTTTTTTCCTAGCGGGATACAATGAGCAGTTCTTC
J gene: TRBJ2-7; clone size: many; D gene: .; V gene: TRBV5-1; CDR3 protein: CASSLAGTTYEQYF; CDR3 DNA: TGCGCCAGCAGCTTGGCCGGCACCACCTACGAGCAGTACTTC
J gene: TRBJ2-3; clone size: large; D gene: .; V gene: TRBV5-1; CDR3 protein: CASSLEQGARSDTQYF; CDR3 DNA: TGCGCCAGCAGCTTGGAGCAGGGAGCCCGATCAGATACGCAGTATTTT
J gene: TRBJ1-6; clone size: many; D gene: .; V gene: TRBV18; CDR3 protein: CASSRLQGSSDSPLHF; CDR3 DNA: TGTGCCAGCTCACGATTACAGGGATCGTCGGATTCACCCCTCCACTTT
J gene: TRBJ2-4; clone size: many; D gene: .; V gene: TRBV28; CDR3 protein: CASSFLGDRENIQYF; CDR3 DNA: TGTGCCAGCAGTTTCCTTGGGGATCGAGAAAACATTCAGTACTTC
J gene: TRBJ2-1; clone size: many; D gene: TRBD2; V gene: TRBV3-1; CDR3 protein: CASSPQGLAGNEQFF; CDR3 DNA: TGTGCCAGCAGCCCACAGGGACTAGCGGGGAACGAGCAGTTCTTC
J gene: TRBJ2-7; clone size: many; D gene: .; V gene: TRBV5-6; CDR3 protein: CASNRRRDGAYEQYF; CDR3 DNA: TGTGCCAGCAACCGACGTCGGGACGGAGCCTACGAGCAGTACTTC
J gene: TRBJ2-7; clone size: .; D gene: .; V gene: TRBV6-5; CDR3 protein: CASSYRGGQAYEQYF; CDR3 DNA: TGTGCCAGCAGTTACCGGGGGGGACAGGCCTACGAGCAGTACTTC
J gene: TRBJ2-7; clone size: many; D gene: .; V gene: TRBV5-1; CDR3 protein: CASSLSAGYEQYF; CDR3 DNA: TGCGCCAGCAGCTTGAGCGCAGGCTACGAGCAGTACTTC
J gene: TRBJ1-1; clone size: few; D gene: .; V gene: TRBV11-3; CDR3 protein: CASSLLGSDTEAFF; CDR3 DNA: TGTGCCAGCAGCTTACTGGGCTCGGACACTGAAGCTTTCTTT
J gene: TRBJ2-4; clone size: many; D gene: TRBD2; V gene: TRBV20-1; CDR3 protein: CSAWTSGSPKNIQYF; CDR3 DNA: TGCAGTGCATGGACTAGCGGGAGCCCCAAAAACATTCAGTACTTC
J gene: TRBJ2-2; clone size: many; D gene: .; V gene: TRBV20-1; CDR3 protein: CSAPNSNTGELFF; CDR3 DNA: TGCAGTGCCCCGAATTCGAACACCGGGGAGCTGTTTTTT
J gene: TRBJ2-1; clone size: .; D gene: TRBD1; V gene: TRBV28; CDR3 protein: CASRYPAQGDYNEQFF; CDR3 DNA: TGTGCCAGTAGATACCCGGCACAGGGGGATTACAATGAGCAGTTCTTC
J gene: TRBJ2-6; clone size: many; D gene: .; V gene: TRBV7-6; CDR3 protein: CASSLAGRDSGANFLTF; CDR3 DNA: TGTGCCAGCAGCTTAGCTGGGCGCGATTCTGGGGCCAACTTCCTGACTTTC
J gene: TRBJ2-1; clone size: many; D gene: TRBD2; V gene: TRBV5-1; CDR3 protein: CASSFSGDSYNEQFF; CDR3 DNA: TGCGCCAGCAGCTTTAGCGGGGACTCCTACAATGAGCAGTTCTTC
J gene: TRBJ2-7; clone size: many; D gene: TRBD1; V gene: TRBV19; CDR3 protein: CASTKQGASYEQYF; CDR3 DNA: TGTGCCAGTACCAAGCAGGGGGCCTCCTACGAGCAGTACTTC
J gene: TRBJ1-2; clone size: many; D gene: .; V gene: TRBV12-3/TRBV12-4; CDR3 protein: CASSLRGVGGYTF; CDR3 DNA: TGTGCCAGCAGTTTACGTGGGGTTGGGGGCTACACCTTC
J gene: TRBJ2-2; clone size: many; D gene: TRBD1; V gene: TRBV20-1; CDR3 protein: CSARDPGQGDTGELFF; CDR3 DNA: TGCAGTGCTAGAGATCCGGGACAGGGGGACACCGGGGAGCTGTTTTTT
J gene: TRBJ1-4; clone size: many; D gene: .; V gene: TRBV6-6; CDR3 protein: CASSSVTHEKLFF; CDR3 DNA: TGTGCCAGCAGTTCCGTGACTCATGAAAAACTGTTTTTT
J gene: TRBJ2-2; clone size: many; D gene: TRBD2; V gene: TRBV2; CDR3 protein: CASKPSGITTGELFF; CDR3 DNA: TGTGCCAGCAAACCTAGCGGGATAACGACCGGGGAGCTGTTTTTT
J gene: TRBJ2-5; clone size: few; D gene: .; V gene: TRBV6-1; CDR3 protein: CASSEAGTQETQYF; CDR3 DNA: TGTGCCAGCAGTGAAGCTGGTACCCAAGAGACCCAGTACTTC
J gene: TRBJ2-7; clone size: many; D gene: .; V gene: TRBV9; CDR3 protein: CASSPEPLANSYEQYF; CDR3 DNA: TGTGCCAGCAGCCCTGAACCGCTAGCGAACTCCTACGAGCAGTACTTC
J gene: TRBJ1-1; clone size: many; D gene: TRBD1; V gene: TRBV18; CDR3 protein: CASSPNVLAGGLNTEAFF; CDR3 DNA: TGTGCCAGCTCACCAAATGTTTTAGCAGGGGGCTTGAACACTGAAGCTTTCTTT
J gene: TRBJ2-3; clone size: many; D gene: TRBD2; V gene: TRBV3-1; CDR3 protein: CASSLSGRTDTQYF; CDR3 DNA: TGTGCCAGCAGCCTCAGCGGGAGGACAGATACGCAGTATTTT